The clone carrying this T cell receptor (beta chain) came up once. The data were taken from a study of control samples from healthy donors and cancer patients. This table comes from immunoSEQ multiplex PCR, and its TCRdb copy is limited to in-frame clones, with some not included. Of just under 100,000 clones in the sample, about 92% were seen once. Looked up from germline, CDR1 is SQVTM and CDR2 is ANQGSEA. The CDR3 spans 13 residues. V lost 4 bases, J lost 7 bases, and 8 bases stayed unmatched. The V call is TRBV29-1, the J call TRBJ2-7; 9 positions match TRBD2. The clonotype was recovered from a young man in good health. Sequenced: blood. Here the CDR3 DNA reads TGCAGCGTTGCCCCTAGCGGGAATGGTGAGCAGTACTTC. It codes for CSVAPSGNGEQYF.